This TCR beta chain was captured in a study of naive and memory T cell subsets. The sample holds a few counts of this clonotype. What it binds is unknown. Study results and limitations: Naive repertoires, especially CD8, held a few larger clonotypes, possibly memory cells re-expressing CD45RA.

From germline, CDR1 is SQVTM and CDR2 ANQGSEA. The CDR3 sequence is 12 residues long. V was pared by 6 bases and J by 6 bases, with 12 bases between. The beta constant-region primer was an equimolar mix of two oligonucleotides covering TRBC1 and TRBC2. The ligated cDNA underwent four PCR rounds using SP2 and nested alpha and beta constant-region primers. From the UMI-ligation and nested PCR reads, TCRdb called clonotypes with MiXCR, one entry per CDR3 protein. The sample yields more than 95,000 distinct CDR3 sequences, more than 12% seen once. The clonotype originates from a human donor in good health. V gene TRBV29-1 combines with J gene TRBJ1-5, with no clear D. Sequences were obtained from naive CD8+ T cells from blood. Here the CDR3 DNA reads TGCAGCGTCGGGGAGTTGGGTCAGCCCCAGCATTTT. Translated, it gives CSVGELGQPQHF.